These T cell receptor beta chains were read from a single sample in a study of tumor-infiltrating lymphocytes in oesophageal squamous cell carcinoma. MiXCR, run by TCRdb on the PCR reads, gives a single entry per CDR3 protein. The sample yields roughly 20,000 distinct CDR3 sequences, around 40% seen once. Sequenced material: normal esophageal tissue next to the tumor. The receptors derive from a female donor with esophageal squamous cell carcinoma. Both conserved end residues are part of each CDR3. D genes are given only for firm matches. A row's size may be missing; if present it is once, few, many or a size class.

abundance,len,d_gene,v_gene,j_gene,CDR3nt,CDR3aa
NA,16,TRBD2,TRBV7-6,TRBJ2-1,TGTGCTAGCAGCTTAGCGGGGGCTAGCGGGGTTGATGAGCAGTTCTTC,CASSLAGASGVDEQFF
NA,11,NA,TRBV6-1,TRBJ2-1,TGTGCCAGCAGTGAATATTGGGAGCAGTTCTTC,CASSEYWEQFF
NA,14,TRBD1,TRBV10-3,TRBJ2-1,TGTGCCATCAGTGGCCGGGACAGGGACAATGAGCAGTTCTTC,CAISGRDRDNEQFF
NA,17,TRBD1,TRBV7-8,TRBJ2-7,TGTGCCAGCAGCTTAAAATTTAATACAGGACAGGGCTACGAGCAGTACTTC,CASSLKFNTGQGYEQYF
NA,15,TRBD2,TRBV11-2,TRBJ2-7,TGTGCCAGCAGCTTATCGGCGGGAGGGCGCTACGAGCAGTACTTC,CASSLSAGGRYEQYF
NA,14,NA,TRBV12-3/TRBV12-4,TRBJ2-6,TGTGCCAGCAGTTCCGGGGGCTTAAATTCACCCCTCCACTTC,CASSSGGLNSPLHF
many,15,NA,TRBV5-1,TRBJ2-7,TGCGCCAGCAGCTTTTCTGCGGGACTTACCTACGAGCAGTACTTC,CASSFSAGLTYEQYF
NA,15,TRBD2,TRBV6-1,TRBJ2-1,TGTGCCAGCAGTGAAAGGGGCAGCGGGAGTGGAGAGCAGTTCTTC,CASSERGSGSGEQFF
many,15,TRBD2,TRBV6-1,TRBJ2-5,TGTGCCAGCAAGGGGGGGACTAGCGGATACAATGAGCAGTACTTC,CASKGGTSGYNEQYF
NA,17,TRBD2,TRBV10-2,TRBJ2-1,TGCGCCAGCAGTGAACTGGGACTAGCGGTCTCCTACAATGAGCAGTTCTTC,CASSELGLAVSYNEQFF
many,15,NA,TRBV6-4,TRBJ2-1,TGTGCCAGCAGTGACGAGGACTCCATCTACAATGAGCAGTTCTTC,CASSDEDSIYNEQFF
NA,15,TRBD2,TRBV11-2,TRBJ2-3,TGTGCCAGCAGCTTCCTTCCGGGGGGGACCGGGGAGCTGTATTTT,CASSFLPGGTGELYF
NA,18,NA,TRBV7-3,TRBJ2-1,TGTGCCAGCAGCTGCCCCAGGGGACGTTGGGTGTTCTACAATGAGCAGTTCTTC,CASSCPRGRWVFYNEQFF
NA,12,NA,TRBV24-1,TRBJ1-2,TGTGCCACCAGTGATCCTCCATATGGCTACACCTTC,CATSDPPYGYTF
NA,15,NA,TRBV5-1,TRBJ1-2,TGCGCCAGCAGCTTAATCGGGGGGACCGGCTATGGCTACACCTTC,CASSLIGGTGYGYTF
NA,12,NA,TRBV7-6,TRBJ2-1,TGTGCCAGCAGCTTAGGTGGGACTGAGCAGTTCTTC,CASSLGGTEQFF
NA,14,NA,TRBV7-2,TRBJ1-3,TGTGCCAGCAGCTTAGACAGCTCTGGAAACACCATATATTTT,CASSLDSSGNTIYF
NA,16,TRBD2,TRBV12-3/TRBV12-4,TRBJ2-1,TGTGCCAGCAGTTCCTTTTTAGCGGGGGCTTACAATGAGCAGTTCTTC,CASSSFLAGAYNEQFF
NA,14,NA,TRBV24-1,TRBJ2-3,TGTGCCACCAGTGATTTGGATGTGGCAGATACGCAGTATTTT,CATSDLDVADTQYF
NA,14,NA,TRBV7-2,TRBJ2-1,TGTGCCAGCAGCGAGGGACTGACCAACAATGAGCAGTTCTTC,CASSEGLTNNEQFF
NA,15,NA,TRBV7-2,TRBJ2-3,TGTGCCAGCAGCTTGGCAGGCCTAATCACAGATACGCAGTATTTT,CASSLAGLITDTQYF
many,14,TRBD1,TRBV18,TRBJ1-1,TGTGCCAGCTCATCAACAGGGGGGGACACTGAAGCTTTCTTT,CASSSTGGDTEAFF
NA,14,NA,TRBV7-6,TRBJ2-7,TGTGCCAGCATCGATACCGGGACACCCTACGAGCAGTACTTC,CASIDTGTPYEQYF
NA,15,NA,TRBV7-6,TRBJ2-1,TGTGCCAGCAGCTTAGATCTGGCGGGGAACAATGAGCAGTTCTTC,CASSLDLAGNNEQFF
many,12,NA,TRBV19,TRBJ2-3,TGTGCCAGACCGGGGCTCACAGATACGCAGTATTTT,CARPGLTDTQYF
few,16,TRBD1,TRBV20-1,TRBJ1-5,TGCAGTGCTAGTAGAAAAGGAGGACAGGGGGGTCAGCCCCAGCATTTT,CSASRKGGQGGQPQHF
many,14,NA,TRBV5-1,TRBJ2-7,TGCGCCAGCAAATCCGGCAGCAAGACCTACGAGCAGTACTTC,CASKSGSKTYEQYF
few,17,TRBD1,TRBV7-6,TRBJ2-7,TGTGCCAGCAGCCCAGTAGGGGATACAGGGGGTTACTACGAGCAGTACTTC,CASSPVGDTGGYYEQYF
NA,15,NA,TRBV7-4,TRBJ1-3,TGTGCCAGCAGCTTAGAGGGAGGACTCGGAAACACCATATATTTT,CASSLEGGLGNTIYF
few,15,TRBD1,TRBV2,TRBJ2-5,TGTGCCAGCAGAGACCGGGACAGGGCTAATTCACCCCTCCACTTC,CASRDRDRANSPLHF
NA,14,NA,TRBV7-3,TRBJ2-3,TGTGCCAGCAGCTTAATTCCTAGCACAGATACGCAGTATTTT,CASSLIPSTDTQYF
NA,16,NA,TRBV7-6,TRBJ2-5,TGTGCCAGCAGCCCCACCGGGGGACGAGGCAAAGAGACCCAGTACTTC,CASSPTGGRGKETQYF
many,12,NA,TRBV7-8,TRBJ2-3,TGTGCCAGCAGCTTAAACTCCGGGGAGCTGTATTTT,CASSLNSGELYF
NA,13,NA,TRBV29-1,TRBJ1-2,TGCAGCGTTGCGATCGGACGGGGTGGAGGCTACACCTTC,CSVAIGRGGGYTF
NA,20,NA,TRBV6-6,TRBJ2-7,TGTGCCAGCAGTCCCCTGGTCGGAGGTGGCGGGCGCCCTAGCTCCTACGAGCAGTACTTC,CASSPLVGGGGRPSSYEQYF
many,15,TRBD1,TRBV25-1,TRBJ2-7,TGTGCCAGCAGGCCAAGGGGACAGCGGAACCACGAGCAGTACTTC,CASRPRGQRNHEQYF
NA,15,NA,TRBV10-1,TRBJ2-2,TGCGCCAGCAGTGAGTGGGTAGGGGGCACCGGGGAGCTGTTTTTT,CASSEWVGGTGELFF
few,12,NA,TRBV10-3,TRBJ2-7,TGTGCCATCAGTGGCGGGATGGGCGAGCAGTACTTC,CAISGGMGEQYF
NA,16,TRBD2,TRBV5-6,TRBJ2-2,TGTGCCAGCAGCTTGGAGCTAGCGGGAGCCACCGGGGAGCTGTTTTTT,CASSLELAGATGELFF
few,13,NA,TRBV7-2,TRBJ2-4,TGTGCCAGCAGCCGCCGGGACTTACCCATTCAGTACTTC,CASSRRDLPIQYF
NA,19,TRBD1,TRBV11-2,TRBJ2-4,TGTGCCAGCAGCTTAAGGGACAGGGCCCCTCCAATAGCCAAAAACATTCAGTACTTC,CASSLRDRAPPIAKNIQYF